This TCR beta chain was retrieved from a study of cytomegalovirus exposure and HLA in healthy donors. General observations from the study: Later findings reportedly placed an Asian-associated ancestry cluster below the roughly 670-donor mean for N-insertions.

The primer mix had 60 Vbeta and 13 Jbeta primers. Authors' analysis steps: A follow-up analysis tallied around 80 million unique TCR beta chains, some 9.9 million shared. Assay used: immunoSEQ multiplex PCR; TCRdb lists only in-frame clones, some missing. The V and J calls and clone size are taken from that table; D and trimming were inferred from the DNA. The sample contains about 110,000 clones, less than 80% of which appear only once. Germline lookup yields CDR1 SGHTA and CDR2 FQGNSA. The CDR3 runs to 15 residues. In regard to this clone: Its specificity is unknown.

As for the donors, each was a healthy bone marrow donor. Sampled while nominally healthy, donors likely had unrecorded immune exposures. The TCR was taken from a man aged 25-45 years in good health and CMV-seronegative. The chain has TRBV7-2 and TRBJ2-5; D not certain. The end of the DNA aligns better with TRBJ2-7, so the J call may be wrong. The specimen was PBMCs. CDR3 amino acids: CASSLVGSSSYEQYF. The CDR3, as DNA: TGTGCCAGCAGCTTAGTGGGCTCCAGCTCCTACGAGCAGTACTTC.